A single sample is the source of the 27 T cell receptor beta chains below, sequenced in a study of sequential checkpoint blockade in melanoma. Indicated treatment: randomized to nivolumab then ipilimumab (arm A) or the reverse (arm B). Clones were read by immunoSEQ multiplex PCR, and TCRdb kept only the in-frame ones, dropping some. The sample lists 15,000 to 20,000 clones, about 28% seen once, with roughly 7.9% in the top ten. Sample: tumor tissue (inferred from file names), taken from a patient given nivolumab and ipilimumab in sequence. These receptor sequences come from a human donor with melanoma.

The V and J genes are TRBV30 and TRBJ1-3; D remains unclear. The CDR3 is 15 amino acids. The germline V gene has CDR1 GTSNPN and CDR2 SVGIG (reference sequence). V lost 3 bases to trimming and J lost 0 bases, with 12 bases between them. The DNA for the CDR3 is TGTGCCTGGAGCTCACCGGGGATCTCTGGAAACACCATATATTTT. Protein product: CAWSSPGISGNTIYF.

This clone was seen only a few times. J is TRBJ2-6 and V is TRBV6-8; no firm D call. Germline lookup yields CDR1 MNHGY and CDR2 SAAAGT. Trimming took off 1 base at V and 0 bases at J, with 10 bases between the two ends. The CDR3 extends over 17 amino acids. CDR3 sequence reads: CASSYLAGRSGANVLTF. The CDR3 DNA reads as TGTGCCAGCAGTTACTTGGCAGGCCGCTCTGGGGCCAACGTCCTGACTTTC.

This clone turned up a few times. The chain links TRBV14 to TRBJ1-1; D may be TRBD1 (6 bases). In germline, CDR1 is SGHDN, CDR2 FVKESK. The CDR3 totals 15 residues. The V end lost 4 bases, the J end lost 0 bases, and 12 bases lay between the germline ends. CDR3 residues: CASSPRQDLNTEAFF. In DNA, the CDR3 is TGTGCCAGCAGCCCCCGACAGGATCTGAACACTGAAGCTTTCTTT.

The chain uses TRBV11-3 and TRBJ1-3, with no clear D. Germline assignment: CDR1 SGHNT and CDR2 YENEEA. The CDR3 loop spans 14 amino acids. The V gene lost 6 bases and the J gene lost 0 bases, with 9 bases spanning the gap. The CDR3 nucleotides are TGTGCCAGCAGACTAGCGGACTCTGGAAACACCATATATTTT. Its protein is CASRLADSGNTIYF. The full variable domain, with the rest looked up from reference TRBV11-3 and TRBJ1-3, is EAGVVQSPRYKIIEKKQPVAFWCNPISGHNTLYWYLQNLGQGPELLIRYENEEAVDDSQLPKDRFSAERLKGVDSTLKIQPAELGDSAVYLCASRLADSGNTIYFGEGSWLTVV.

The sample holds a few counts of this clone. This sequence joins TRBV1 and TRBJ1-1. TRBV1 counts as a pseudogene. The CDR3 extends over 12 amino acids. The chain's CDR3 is CASSRGNTEAFF. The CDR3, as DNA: TGCGCCAGCAGCCGGGGGAACACTGAAGCTTTCTTT.

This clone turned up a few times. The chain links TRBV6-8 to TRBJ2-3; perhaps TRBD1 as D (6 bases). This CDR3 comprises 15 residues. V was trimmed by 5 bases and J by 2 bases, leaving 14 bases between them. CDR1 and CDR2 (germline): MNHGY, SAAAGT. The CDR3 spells CASSGLTGPTDTQYF. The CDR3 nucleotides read TGTGCCAGCAGTGGCCTGACAGGACCCACAGATACGCAGTATTTT.

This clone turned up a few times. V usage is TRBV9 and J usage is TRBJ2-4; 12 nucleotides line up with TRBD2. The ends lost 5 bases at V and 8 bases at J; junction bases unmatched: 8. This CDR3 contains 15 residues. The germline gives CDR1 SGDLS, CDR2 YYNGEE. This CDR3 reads CASRKTSGSADIQYF. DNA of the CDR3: TGTGCCAGCAGAAAGACTAGCGGGAGTGCGGACATTCAGTACTTC.

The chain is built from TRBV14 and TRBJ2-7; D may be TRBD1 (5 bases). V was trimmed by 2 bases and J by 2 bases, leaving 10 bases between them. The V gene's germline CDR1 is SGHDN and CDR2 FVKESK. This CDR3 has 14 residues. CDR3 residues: CASSQSLRAYEQYF. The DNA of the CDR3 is TGTGCCAGCAGCCAATCCCTCAGGGCCTACGAGCAGTACTTC.

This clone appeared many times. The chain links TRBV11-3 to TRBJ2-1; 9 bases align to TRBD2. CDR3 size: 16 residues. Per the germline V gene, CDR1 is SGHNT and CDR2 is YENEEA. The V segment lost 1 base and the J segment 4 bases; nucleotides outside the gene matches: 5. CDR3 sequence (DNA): TGTGCCAGCAGCTTAGGACTAGCGGAGAAATACAATGAGCAGTTCTTC. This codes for CASSLGLAEKYNEQFF.

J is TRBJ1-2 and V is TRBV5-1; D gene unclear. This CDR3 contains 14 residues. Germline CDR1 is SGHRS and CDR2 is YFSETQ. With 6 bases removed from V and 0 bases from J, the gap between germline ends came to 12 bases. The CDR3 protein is CASNPDAANYGYTF. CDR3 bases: TGCGCCAGCAATCCGGATGCGGCTAACTATGGCTACACCTTC.

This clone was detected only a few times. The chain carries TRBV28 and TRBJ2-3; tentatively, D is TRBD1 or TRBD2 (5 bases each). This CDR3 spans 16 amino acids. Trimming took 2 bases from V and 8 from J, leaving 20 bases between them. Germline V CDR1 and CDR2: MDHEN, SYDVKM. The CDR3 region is CASSLLGDVIMGTQYF. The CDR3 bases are TGTGCCAGCAGTTTACTCGGGGACGTAATCATGGGTACGCAGTATTTT. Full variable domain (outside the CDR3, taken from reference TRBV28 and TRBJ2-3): DVKVTQSSRYLVKRTGEKVFLECVQDMDHENMFWYRQDPGLGLRLIYFSYDVKMKEKGDIPEGYSVSREKKERFSLILESASTNQTSMYLCASSLLGDVIMGTQYFGPGTRLTVL.

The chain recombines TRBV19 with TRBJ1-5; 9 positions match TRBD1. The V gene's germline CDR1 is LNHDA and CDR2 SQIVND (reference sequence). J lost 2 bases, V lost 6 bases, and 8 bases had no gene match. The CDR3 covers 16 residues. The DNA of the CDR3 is TGTGCCAGTAGAAATACAGGGGGCTCTGGCAATCAGCCCCAGCATTTT. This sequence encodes CASRNTGGSGNQPQHF.

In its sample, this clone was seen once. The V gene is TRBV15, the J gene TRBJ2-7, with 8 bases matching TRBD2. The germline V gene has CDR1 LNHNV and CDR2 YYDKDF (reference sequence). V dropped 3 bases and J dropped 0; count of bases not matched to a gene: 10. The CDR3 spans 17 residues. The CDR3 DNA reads TGTGCCACCAGCAGGGATTTAGCGGGATCAACCTCCTACGAGCAGTACTTC. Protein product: CATSRDLAGSTSYEQYF.

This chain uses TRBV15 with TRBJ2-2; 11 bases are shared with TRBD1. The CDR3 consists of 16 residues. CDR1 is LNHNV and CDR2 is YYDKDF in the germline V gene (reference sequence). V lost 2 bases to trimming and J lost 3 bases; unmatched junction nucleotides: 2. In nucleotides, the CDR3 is TGTGCCACCAGCAGACCGGACAGGGGGCACACCGGGGAGCTGTTTTTT. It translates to CATSRPDRGHTGELFF.

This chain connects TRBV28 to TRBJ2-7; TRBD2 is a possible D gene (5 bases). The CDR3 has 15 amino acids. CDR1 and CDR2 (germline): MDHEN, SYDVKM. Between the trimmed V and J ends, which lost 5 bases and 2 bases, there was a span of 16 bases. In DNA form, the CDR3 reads TGTGCCAGCAGTCCGCTCGAGGGTGGAACCTACGAGCAGTACTTC. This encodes CASSPLEGGTYEQYF.

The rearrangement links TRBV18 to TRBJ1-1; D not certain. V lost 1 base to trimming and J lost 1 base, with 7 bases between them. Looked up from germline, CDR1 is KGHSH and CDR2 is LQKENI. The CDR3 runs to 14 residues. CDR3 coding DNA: TGTGCCAGCTCACCACGGGAAACGAACACTGAAGCTTTCTTT. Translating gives CASSPRETNTEAFF.

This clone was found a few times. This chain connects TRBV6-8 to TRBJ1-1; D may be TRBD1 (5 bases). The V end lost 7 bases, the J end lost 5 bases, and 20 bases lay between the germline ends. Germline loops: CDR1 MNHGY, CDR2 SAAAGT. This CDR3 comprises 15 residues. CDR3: CASTDNGGGGTEAFF. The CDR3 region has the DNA TGTGCCAGCACCGACAACGGGGGGGGTGGGACTGAAGCTTTCTTT.

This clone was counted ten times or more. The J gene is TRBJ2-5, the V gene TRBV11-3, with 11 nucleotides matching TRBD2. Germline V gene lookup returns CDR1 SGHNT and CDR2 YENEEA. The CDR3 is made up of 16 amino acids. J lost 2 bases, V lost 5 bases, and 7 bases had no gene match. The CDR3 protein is CASSLGLAGGQETQYF. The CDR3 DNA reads TGTGCCAGCAGCCTAGGGCTAGCGGGGGGTCAAGAGACCCAGTACTTC.

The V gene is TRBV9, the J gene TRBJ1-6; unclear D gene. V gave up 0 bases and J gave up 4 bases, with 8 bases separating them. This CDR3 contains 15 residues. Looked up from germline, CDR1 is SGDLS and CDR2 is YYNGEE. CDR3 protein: CASSVAPQYNSPLHF. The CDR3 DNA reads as TGTGCCAGCAGCGTAGCTCCCCAATATAATTCACCCCTCCACTTT.

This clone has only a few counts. This CDR3 reads CASSLKSHSRNTQYF. In DNA form, the CDR3 reads TGTGCCAGCAGCTTGAAGAGTCACTCTCGGAATACGCAGTATTTT. This chain connects TRBV11-3 to TRBJ2-3; no reliable D call. CDR1 and CDR2 from the germline V gene are SGHNT and YENEEA. Trimming took 3 bases from V and 7 from J, leaving 17 bases between them. This CDR3 is 15 amino acids long. Complete variable domain (other parts from reference TRBV11-3 and TRBJ2-3): EAGVVQSPRYKIIEKKQPVAFWCNPISGHNTLYWYLQNLGQGPELLIRYENEEAVDDSQLPKDRFSAERLKGVDSTLKIQPAELGDSAVYLCASSLKSHSRNTQYFGPGTRLTVL.

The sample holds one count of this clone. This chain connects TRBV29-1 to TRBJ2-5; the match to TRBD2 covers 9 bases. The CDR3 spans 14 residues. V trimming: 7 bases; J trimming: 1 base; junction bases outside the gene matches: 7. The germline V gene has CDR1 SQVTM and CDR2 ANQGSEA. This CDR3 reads CSGSLAGSQETQYF. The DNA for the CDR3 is TGCAGCGGGAGCCTAGCGGGGAGCCAAGAGACCCAGTACTTC.

DNA for the CDR3: TGTGCCAGCAGCTCCGAGCCCGGGACAGTCTACGAGCAGTACTTC. Amino acids: CASSSEPGTVYEQYF. This chain joins TRBV11-3 and TRBJ2-7; 7 nucleotides agree with TRBD1. J was trimmed by 3 bases and V by 4 bases; bases with no gene match: 9. The CDR3 has 15 residues. Germline values: CDR1 SGHNT, CDR2 YENEEA.

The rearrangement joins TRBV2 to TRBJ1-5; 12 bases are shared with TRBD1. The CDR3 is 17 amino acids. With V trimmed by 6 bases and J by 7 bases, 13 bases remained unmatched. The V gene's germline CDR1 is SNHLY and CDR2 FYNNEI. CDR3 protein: CASSQGTGGFAGQPQHF. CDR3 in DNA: TGTGCCAGCAGCCAGGGGACAGGGGGCTTCGCGGGACAGCCCCAGCATTTT. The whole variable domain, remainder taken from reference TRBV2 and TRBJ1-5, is EPEVTQTPSHQVTQMGQEVILRCVPISNHLYFYWYRQILGQKVEFLVSFYNNEISEKSEIFDDQFSVERPDGSNFTLKIRSTKLEDSAMYFCASSQGTGGFAGQPQHFGDGTRLSIL.

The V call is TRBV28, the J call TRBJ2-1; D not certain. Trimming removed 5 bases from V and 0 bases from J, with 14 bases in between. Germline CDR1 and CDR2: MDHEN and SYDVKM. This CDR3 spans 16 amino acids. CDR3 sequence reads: CASSPSGVASYNEQFF. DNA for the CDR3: TGTGCCAGCAGTCCTTCGGGTGTAGCCTCCTACAATGAGCAGTTCTTC.

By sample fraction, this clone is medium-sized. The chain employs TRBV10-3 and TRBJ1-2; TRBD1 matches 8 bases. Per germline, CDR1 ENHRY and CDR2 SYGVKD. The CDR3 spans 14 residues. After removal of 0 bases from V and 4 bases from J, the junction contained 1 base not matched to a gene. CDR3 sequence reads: CAISESDRVYGYTF. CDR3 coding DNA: TGTGCCATCAGTGAGTCGGACAGGGTCTATGGCTACACCTTC.

CDR3 amino acids: CASSKTGDGNTIYF. CDR3 in DNA: TGTGCCAGCAGCAAAACAGGGGACGGAAACACCATATATTTT. The rearrangement links TRBV11-3 to TRBJ1-3; 7 nucleotides align to TRBD1. The germline V gene encodes CDR1 SGHNT and CDR2 YENEEA. The CDR3 loop spans 14 amino acids. With 5 bases clipped from V and 4 bases from J, the junction kept 5 bases outside the gene matches.

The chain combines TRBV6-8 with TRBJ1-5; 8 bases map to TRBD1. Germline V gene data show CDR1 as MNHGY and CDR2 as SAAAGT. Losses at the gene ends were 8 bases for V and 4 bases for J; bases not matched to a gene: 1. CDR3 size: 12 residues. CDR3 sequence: CASRTGNQPQHF. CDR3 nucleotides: TGTGCCAGCCGGACAGGGAATCAGCCCCAGCATTTT.